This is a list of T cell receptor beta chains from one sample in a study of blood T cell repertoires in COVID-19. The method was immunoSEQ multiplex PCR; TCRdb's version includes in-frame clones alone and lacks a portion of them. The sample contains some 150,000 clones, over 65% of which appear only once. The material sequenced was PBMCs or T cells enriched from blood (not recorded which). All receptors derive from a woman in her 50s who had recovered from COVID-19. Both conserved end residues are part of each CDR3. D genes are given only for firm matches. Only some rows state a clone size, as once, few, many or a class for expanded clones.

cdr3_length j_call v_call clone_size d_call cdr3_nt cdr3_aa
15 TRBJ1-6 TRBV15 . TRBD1 TGTGCCACCAGCAGAGTCACAGGGGTAGGCTCACCCCTCCACTTT CATSRVTGVGSPLHF
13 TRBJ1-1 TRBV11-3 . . TGTGCCAGCAGCCACCGGGAGAACACTGAAGCTTTCTTT CASSHRENTEAFF
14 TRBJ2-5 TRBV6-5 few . TGTGCCAGCAGTTTAGACAGGACACAAGAGACCCAGTACTTC CASSLDRTQETQYF
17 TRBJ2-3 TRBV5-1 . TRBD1 TGCGCCAGCAGCCTGGGACAGGGGTTCAGGGTCACAGATACGCAGTATTTT CASSLGQGFRVTDTQYF
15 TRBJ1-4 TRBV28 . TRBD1 TGTGCCAGCAGCGAGGGGACAGGGGGAGGTGAAAAACTGTTTTTT CASSEGTGGGEKLFF
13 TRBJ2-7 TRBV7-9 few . TGTGCCAGCAGCCCAGGGTTTGGAAACGAGCAGTACTTC CASSPGFGNEQYF
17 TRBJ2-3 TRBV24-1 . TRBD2 TGTGCCACCAGTGATCCCGGGACTAGCGGGGGGGCAGATACGCAGTATTTT CATSDPGTSGGADTQYF
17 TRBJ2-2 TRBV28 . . TGTGCCAGCAGTGCCCCGGGGTGGACAGCGAACACCGGGGAGCTGTTTTTT CASSAPGWTANTGELFF
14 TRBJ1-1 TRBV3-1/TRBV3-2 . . TGTGCCAGCAGCCAAGGGCAGGTTTTTTACGAAGCTTTCTTT CASSQGQVFYEAFF
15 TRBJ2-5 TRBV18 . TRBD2 TGTGCCAGCTCACCCATAGCGGGGGGGCATGAGACCCAGTACTTC CASSPIAGGHETQYF
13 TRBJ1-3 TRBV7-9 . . TGTGCCAGCAGACAGCACTCTGGAAACACCATATATTTT CASRQHSGNTIYF
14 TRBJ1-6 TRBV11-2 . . TGTGCCAGCGGCCGGGATTCCTATAATTCACCCCTCCACTTT CASGRDSYNSPLHF
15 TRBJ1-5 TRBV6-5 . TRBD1 TGTGCCAGCAGTTACAACAGGGGGCATGATCAGCCCCAGCATTTT CASSYNRGHDQPQHF
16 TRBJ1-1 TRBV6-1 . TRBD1 TGTGCCAGCAGTGGGACAGGGGGGACAACGAACACTGAAGCTTTCTTT CASSGTGGTTNTEAFF
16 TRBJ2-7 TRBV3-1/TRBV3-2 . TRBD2 TGTGCCAGCAGCCCGGGACTAGCGGGGGGCCTCGGCGAGCAGTACTTC CASSPGLAGGLGEQYF
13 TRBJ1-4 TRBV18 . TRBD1 TGTGCCAGCTCACCAAGGACAGGTGAAAAACTGTTTTTT CASSPRTGEKLFF
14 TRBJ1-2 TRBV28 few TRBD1 TGTGCCAGCAGTTGGACAGGGGGCGCCTATGGCTACACCTTC CASSWTGGAYGYTF
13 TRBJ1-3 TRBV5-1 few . TGCGCCAGCAGCTCAGGGGACGGAAACACCATATATTTT CASSSGDGNTIYF